Presented here are 32 T cell receptor beta chains from one specimen sequenced in a study of identical twins (dated by TCRdb to about 2016). Receptor amplification or capture employed 5' RACE. Instrument used: Illumina HiSeq 2000. TCRdb handled the public reads itself, with Q25 trimming in fastp and clone calling in MiXCR, and kept productive beta chains. Every entry covers one CDR3 protein and lists the most common genes and DNA from its rows. For this sample the table gives 200,000 to 250,000 distinct CDR3 sequences, of which 7.5% were detected only once. Together, the top ten hold roughly 2% of the sample. A further study also used this sample, focusing on yellow fever vaccine responses in identical twins.

The source material was memory (CD45RO+) T cells sorted from blood. The sample's cell subset or site label, decoded: CD45RO+ enriched T cells. The receptors were gathered from a woman in her late teens or twenties in good health.

This clonotype was counted many times. The chain recombines TRBV3-1 with TRBJ2-7; weak D call: TRBD2 (6 bases). There are 13 residues in the CDR3. Trimming took 5 bases from V and 3 from J, leaving 11 bases between them. Germline V gene data show CDR1 as LGHDT and CDR2 as YNNKEL (reference sequence). The CDR3 coding sequence is TGTGCCAGCAGCGCTAGACTAGTCTACGAGCAGTACTTC. Residues: CASSARLVYEQYF.

This clonotype was counted between two and nine times. This chain uses TRBV27 with TRBJ2-2, with 9 bases matching TRBD2. The V gene end was trimmed by 5 bases and the J gene end by 3 bases; junction bases not matched to a gene: 7. The V gene's germline CDR1 is MNHEY and CDR2 SMNVEV (reference sequence). The CDR3 loop spans 16 amino acids. The CDR3 region has the DNA TGTGCCAGCAGTGCGACAGCGGGGGGCTACACCGGGGAGCTGTTTTTT. It is translated as CASSATAGGYTGELFF.

This clonotype has a count of ten or more. The chain employs TRBV6-5 and TRBJ2-1, with 8 bases matching TRBD1. This CDR3 has 17 amino acids. The V gene end was trimmed by 5 bases and the J gene end by 0 bases; junction bases not matched to a gene: 9. Germline V lookup: CDR1 MNHEY, CDR2 SVGAGI. CDR3: CASSHRQGKSSYNEQFF. The CDR3 coding sequence is TGTGCCAGCAGTCATCGACAGGGGAAGAGCTCCTACAATGAGCAGTTCTTC.

The V gene is TRBV2, the J gene TRBJ2-4; D uncertain. The V gene lost 5 bases and the J gene lost 8 bases, with 10 bases spanning the gap. The CDR3 spans 12 residues. The V gene's germline CDR1 is SNHLY and CDR2 FYNNEI. This CDR3 reads CASSPGLDIQYF. For the CDR3, the DNA is TGTGCCAGCAGTCCCGGGTTGGACATTCAGTACTTC.

Many counts were recorded for this clonotype. The chain recombines TRBV2 with TRBJ2-5, with 10 bases lining up with TRBD1. This CDR3 contains 15 residues. Germline-derived CDR1 and CDR2 are SNHLY and FYNNEI. The ends lost 6 bases at V and 1 base at J; junction bases unmatched: 5. CDR3 DNA: TGTGCCAGCAGGAAGACAGGGGGCCCCCAAGAGACCCAGTACTTC. Its protein product is CASRKTGGPQETQYF.

This clonotype was counted at least ten times. The CDR3 DNA is TGCAGTGCTTTCATTAGCGGGGGGCGACCCAATATCGAGCAGTTCTTC. It is translated as CSAFISGGRPNIEQFF. This chain uses TRBV20-1 with TRBJ2-1; 10 positions match TRBD2. V was pared by 5 bases and J by 10 bases, with 17 bases of the junction left unmatched. This CDR3 is built from 16 residues. Germline loops: CDR1 DFQATT, CDR2 SNEGSKA (reference sequence).

The chain recombines TRBV3-1 with TRBJ1-1; D is perhaps TRBD1 (5 bases). The CDR3 runs to 14 residues. With 6 bases removed from V and 4 bases from J, the gap between germline ends came to 15 bases. CDR1 and CDR2 (germline): LGHDT, YNNKEL (reference sequence). This chain's CDR3 is CASRESGGRTEAFF. The CDR3 DNA reads TGTGCCAGCAGAGAATCCGGGGGACGCACTGAAGCTTTCTTT.

In its sample, this clonotype was seen a few times. The V gene is TRBV29-1, the J gene TRBJ1-6, with TRBD1 identical over 9 bases. CDR3 size: 14 residues. In germline, CDR1 is SQVTM, CDR2 ANQGSEA. J lost 7 bases, V lost 6 bases, and 7 bases had no gene match. CDR3 DNA: TGCAGCGTCGCCGGGACAGGGAAAAATTCACCCCTCCACTTT. This translates into CSVAGTGKNSPLHF.

This clonotype was seen a few times. The genes are TRBV7-2 and TRBJ2-5, with 8 nucleotides matching TRBD2. This CDR3 has 16 amino acids. With V trimmed by 5 bases and J by 7 bases, 15 bases remained unmatched. Germline CDR1 is SGHTA and CDR2 is FQGNSA. DNA for the CDR3: TGTGCCAGCAGCCCAAGTTGGCGTCGGGAGGGTGGGACCCAGTACTTC. Translating it yields CASSPSWRREGGTQYF.

The V call is TRBV11-2, the J call TRBJ2-3; D is possibly TRBD2 (6 bases). This CDR3 contains 16 residues. CDR1 and CDR2 (germline): SGHAT, FQNNGV. V lost 5 bases to trimming and J lost 1 base, with 16 bases between them. The DNA of the CDR3 is TGTGCCAGCAGCCGCGGGACTCCGGGCGGCACAGATACGCAGTATTTT. Protein: CASSRGTPGGTDTQYF.

The chain recombines TRBV2 with TRBJ1-2; 7 bases match TRBD1. CDR3 size: 13 residues. Germline lookup yields CDR1 SNHLY and CDR2 FYNNEI. The J segment lost 6 bases and the V segment lost 2 bases, leaving 3 bases of the junction unmatched. CDR3 sequence reads: CASSEHDRDGYTF. In DNA form, the CDR3 reads TGTGCCAGCAGTGAACACGACAGGGATGGCTACACCTTC.

This clonotype was picked up a small number of times. CDR3 amino acids: CASSHLAKQYF. The CDR3 DNA reads as TGTGCCAGCAGCCACCTAGCGAAGCAGTACTTC. V and J are TRBV21-1 and TRBJ2-7. TRBV21-1 is given as a pseudogene. CDR3 length equals 11 residues.

This clonotype was recorded a few times. This rearrangement joins TRBV20-1 to TRBJ2-3, with D unresolved. Germline CDR1 is DFQATT and CDR2 is SNEGSKA (reference sequence). V lost 3 bases and J lost 4, with 8 bases in between. The CDR3 covers 12 residues. The CDR3 loop is CSARPGADTQYF. CDR3 bases: TGCAGTGCTAGGCCCGGCGCAGATACGCAGTATTTT.

This clonotype was counted ten times or more. CDR3 sequence (DNA): TGTGCCAGCAGACGGAACCGGGACGGATCCTACGAGCAGTACTTC. Encoded protein: CASRRNRDGSYEQYF. V usage is TRBV12-3 or TRBV12-4 and J usage is TRBJ2-7; either TRBD1 or TRBD2 may supply D (5 bases each). The CDR3 loop spans 15 amino acids. The V end lost 6 bases, the J end lost 1 base, and 16 bases lay between the germline ends.

This clonotype has more than one count but fewer than ten. This rearrangement joins TRBV9 to TRBJ1-3; D unresolved. The CDR3 is 16 residues long. Germline loops: CDR1 SGDLS, CDR2 YYNGEE. V was shortened by 4 bases and J by 2 bases, with 16 bases between the two germline ends. In DNA, the CDR3 is TGTGCCAGCAGCCCAGAATTCGGGGAGCCTGGAAACACCATATATTTT. Amino acids: CASSPEFGEPGNTIYF.

The chain joins TRBV5-6 to TRBJ1-5, with D uncertain. V lost 1 base and J lost 0, with 8 bases in between. This CDR3 comprises 15 residues. The germline gives CDR1 SGHDT, CDR2 YYEEEE. CDR3 region: CASSLWSLSNQPQHF. The CDR3 nucleotides are TGTGCCAGCAGCTTGTGGTCTCTTAGCAATCAGCCCCAGCATTTT. The full variable domain, completed using reference TRBV5-6 and TRBJ1-5, is DAGVTQSPTHLIKTRGQQVTLRCSPKSGHDTVSWYQQALGQGPQFIFQYYEEEERQRGNFPDRFSGHQFPNYSSELNVNALLLGDSALYLCASSLWSLSNQPQHFGDGTRLSIL.

The CDR3 reads CSVYRLNEKLFF. DNA for the CDR3: TGCAGCGTTTACAGACTTAATGAAAAACTGTTTTTT. The chain has TRBV29-1 and TRBJ1-4; D uncertain. The CDR3 is 12 residues long. V was clipped by 5 bases and J by 4 bases, with 8 bases between them. Germline CDR1 reads SQVTM; CDR2 reads ANQGSEA.

This clonotype was picked up a small number of times. The chain links TRBV7-8 to TRBJ2-5; 8 bases fit TRBD2. The germline V gene has CDR1 SGHVS and CDR2 FQNEAQ. The V and J ends lost 5 bases and 1 base, in that order; junction bases with no gene match: 9. The CDR3 covers 16 residues. The CDR3 DNA sequence: TGTGCCAGCAGCCCCCGGACTAGCTCTTTCCAAGAGACCCAGTACTTC. The encoded protein is CASSPRTSSFQETQYF.

In this sample, this clonotype turned up a few times. J is TRBJ2-1 and V is TRBV4-1, with TRBD2 matching over 11 bases. Germline V gene lookup returns CDR1 MGHRA and CDR2 YSYEKL. The CDR3 extends over 16 amino acids. Trimming removed 1 base from V and 5 bases from J; junction bases left unmatched: 4. CDR3: CASSQVLAGVDNEQFF. CDR3 DNA sequence: TGCGCCAGCAGCCAAGTACTAGCGGGAGTAGACAATGAGCAGTTCTTC.

This clonotype appeared many times. This chain connects TRBV5-6 to TRBJ2-3; TRBD1 matches 8 bases. In germline, CDR1 is SGHDT, CDR2 YYEEEE. Trimming took 0 bases from V and 4 from J; bases not matched to a gene: 7. The CDR3 is made up of 16 amino acids. As DNA, the CDR3 is TGTGCCAGCAGCTTGGGCCAGGGGGCGATCCCAGATACGCAGTATTTT. Its translation: CASSLGQGAIPDTQYF.

This clonotype was counted at least ten times. This chain joins TRBV9 and TRBJ2-5; a weak D match, TRBD2 (6 bases). The CDR3 is made up of 15 amino acids. Deletions cut 3 bases from V and 5 bases from J, with 17 bases between. Germline V gene lookup returns CDR1 SGDLS and CDR2 YYNGEE. The CDR3 spells CASSESGLKWETQYF. CDR3 coding DNA: TGTGCCAGCAGCGAATCGGGACTCAAATGGGAGACCCAGTACTTC.

This clonotype was detected only a few times. The V and J genes are TRBV4-3 and TRBJ1-5; D remains unclear. V was clipped by 0 bases and J by 6 bases, with 12 bases between them. The CDR3 contains 15 residues. Germline CDR1 LGHNA, CDR2 YSLEER. CDR3 amino acids: CASSQDLGGSQPQHF. In DNA form, the CDR3 reads TGCGCCAGCAGCCAAGATTTAGGCGGGAGTCAGCCCCAGCATTTT.

This clonotype showed up just a few times. The chain joins TRBV15 to TRBJ2-5, with D possibly being TRBD1 or TRBD2 (5 bases each). Germline lookup yields CDR1 LNHNV and CDR2 YYDKDF (reference sequence). CDR3 size: 13 residues. The V end was cut by 1 base, the J end by 5 bases, with 8 bases between. The CDR3 DNA sequence: TGTGCCACCAGCAGAGGGGGGTTGGAGACCCAGTACTTC. Its translation: CATSRGGLETQYF.

This chain links TRBV27 with TRBJ2-5; no reliable D call. The CDR3 is made up of 15 amino acids. In germline, CDR1 is MNHEY, CDR2 SMNVEV (reference sequence). Trimming pared 3 bases from V and 2 bases from J, leaving 13 bases between. The chain's CDR3 is CASSFHQDLQETQYF. The DNA for the CDR3 is TGTGCCAGCAGTTTTCACCAGGATCTACAAGAGACCCAGTACTTC.

About this clonotype: A much larger clone lies a single base off, so this may be a read error. Likely a read error: the CDR3 ends without its conserved phenylalanine or tryptophan. The rearrangement joins TRBV2 to TRBJ2-7; D is unresolved. CDR3 size: 11 residues. CDR1 is SNHLY, CDR2 FYNNEI, per germline. Trimming took 6 bases from V and 6 from J, leaving 9 bases between them. The CDR3 bases are TGTGCCAGCAGCCCCCCTCCCGAGCAGTACTCC. Translating gives CASSPPPEQYS.

The rearrangement uses TRBV28 and TRBJ2-1; TRBD2 matches at 7 bases. J was trimmed by 4 bases and V by 8 bases; bases with no gene match: 2. Germline lookup yields CDR1 MDHEN and CDR2 SYDVKM. CDR3 size: 12 residues. For the CDR3, the DNA is TGTGCCAGCGGGGGGGGTTACAATGAGCAGTTCTTC. It translates to CASGGGYNEQFF.

The chain carries TRBV29-1 and TRBJ2-1; 11 nucleotides line up with TRBD1. With V trimmed by 5 bases and J by 3 bases, 6 bases remained unmatched. CDR3 length: 15 residues. CDR1 and CDR2 from the germline V gene are SQVTM and ANQGSEA. The CDR3 nucleotides read TGCAGCGTTTTAACCGGGACAGGGGGCTACAATGAGCAGTTCTTC. Protein product: CSVLTGTGGYNEQFF.

This clonotype was counted many times. The chain employs TRBV28 and TRBJ2-1, with a tentative D call TRBD1 (5 bases). Germline V gene sequence: CDR1 MDHEN, CDR2 SYDVKM. The CDR3 runs 15 residues. V dropped 3 bases and J dropped 7 bases, with 16 bases sitting between them. The CDR3 protein is CASSFRTGNKNEQFF. CDR3 nucleotide sequence: TGTGCCAGCAGTTTCCGCACAGGTAACAAAAATGAGCAGTTCTTC.

This clonotype was observed a handful of times. The rearrangement links TRBV6-5 to TRBJ1-1; no clear D gene. The CDR3 is made up of 12 amino acids. Trimming removed 7 bases at V and 0 bases at J, with 6 bases between. Looked up from germline, CDR1 is MNHEY and CDR2 is SVGAGI. The chain's CDR3 is CASIKVNTEAFF. The CDR3 nucleotides are TGTGCCAGCATTAAGGTGAACACTGAAGCTTTCTTT.

This clonotype showed up many times. This rearrangement joins TRBV4-2 to TRBJ2-2; the match to TRBD2 covers 10 bases. The CDR3 sequence is 17 residues long. Unmatched junction bases numbered 9, after V lost 1 base and J lost 7 bases. Germline assignment: CDR1 LGHNA and CDR2 YNFKEQ. The CDR3 bases are TGTGCCAGCAGCCAAGTAGCTAGCGGGAGAATAAACGGGGAGCTGTTTTTT. It specifies CASSQVASGRINGELFF.

This clonotype showed up many times. This CDR3 reads CATSDSGTGRLYGYTF. The CDR3 nucleotides read TGTGCCACCAGTGATTCCGGGACAGGGCGTCTCTATGGCTACACCTTC. This chain links TRBV24-1 with TRBJ1-2; 9 nucleotides agree with TRBD1. The germline V gene has CDR1 KGHDR and CDR2 SFDVKD. This CDR3 is 16 amino acids long. J gave up 4 bases and V 2 bases, and 7 bases lay outside the gene matches.

The J gene is TRBJ2-5, the V gene TRBV6-1; 10 nucleotides match TRBD2. Unmatched junction bases numbered 4, after V lost 8 bases and J lost 4 bases. The germline V gene has CDR1 MNHNS and CDR2 SASEGT. The CDR3 extends over 13 amino acids. The CDR3 protein is CASFRTSGETQYF. The CDR3 DNA is TGTGCCAGCTTCAGGACTAGCGGAGAGACCCAGTACTTC.